These 16 T cell receptor beta chains were all obtained from the same sample, sequenced in a study of pediatric ulcerative colitis (dated by TCRdb to between 2018 and 2021). During colonoscopy, one to two rectal pinch biopsies were obtained for research purposes. Library generation was performed with the immunoSEQ multiplex PCR assay. Drawn from immuneACCESS, this table holds only the in-frame rearrangements with V and J called that TCRdb kept. Clones are partly lost; checked studies trace under half to an unresolved V gene and leave the rest unexplained. The sample table contains 15,000 to 20,000 clones; only one count was recorded for approximately 80% of them. Approximately 8% of the sample goes to the ten largest clones. Specimen: gut tissue. These receptors were taken from a boy younger than 18 who was a control in a study of pediatric ulcerative colitis.

This sequence joins TRBV6-1 and TRBJ2-5, with 9 bases aligning to TRBD2. Looked up from germline, CDR1 is MNHNS and CDR2 is SASEGT. This CDR3 region has 14 residues. Trimming cost V 4 bases and J 5 bases; bases outside gene matches: 5. The CDR3 spells CASSVALAGETQYF. The CDR3 nucleotides are TGTGCCAGCAGTGTGGCGCTAGCGGGGGAGACCCAGTACTTC.

The chain has TRBV5-4 and TRBJ2-7; 7 bases line up with TRBD2. From germline, CDR1 is SGHNT and CDR2 YYREEE (reference sequence). J was trimmed by 2 bases and V by 5 bases; bases with no gene match: 4. This CDR3 is 13 amino acids long. Here the CDR3 reads CASRYGTTYEQYF. CDR3 bases: TGTGCCAGCAGATACGGGACTACCTACGAGCAGTACTTC.

This CDR3 reads CASSLQPGLAGVYEQYF. CDR3 nucleotide sequence: TGTGCCAGCTCGCTACAACCGGGACTAGCGGGGGTCTACGAGCAGTACTTC. V usage is TRBV18 and J usage is TRBJ2-7; 14 bases match TRBD2. The germline CDR1 and CDR2 sequences are KGHSH and LQKENI. CDR3 length: 17 residues. V shed 6 bases and J 3 bases; nucleotides not matched to a gene: 10.

V is TRBV5-1 and J is TRBJ1-2; the D is unclear. This CDR3 has 12 residues. V lost 5 bases to trimming and J lost 7 bases, with 12 bases between them. Germline CDR1 is SGHRS and CDR2 is YFSETQ. The CDR3 sequence is CASRWEGSGYTF. CDR3 coding DNA: TGCGCCAGCAGATGGGAGGGATCTGGCTACACCTTC.

The genes are TRBV7-2 and TRBJ2-3; D not certain. Trimming took 5 bases from V and 3 from J, leaving 12 bases between them. In germline, CDR1 is SGHTA, CDR2 FQGNSA. The CDR3 consists of 14 residues. CDR3 region: CASSRGRTTDTQYF. The CDR3 bases are TGTGCCAGCAGCCGCGGACGAACTACAGATACGCAGTATTTT.

The chain links TRBV4-3 to TRBJ1-1; TRBD1 might be the D (5 bases). The CDR3 is 15 residues long. The germline V and J ends were trimmed by 1 base and 5 bases, with 14 bases remaining between them. Germline CDR1 LGHNA, CDR2 YSLEER. Here the CDR3 DNA reads TGCGCCAGCAGCCAAGTGGAAAGGGGCGAGACTGAAGCTTTCTTT. The encoded protein is CASSQVERGETEAFF.

This chain uses TRBV12-5 with TRBJ2-1; maybe TRBD1 (5 bases). The germline CDR1 and CDR2 sequences are LGHNT and FRNRAP. The CDR3 spans 14 residues. V lost 5 bases and J 5 bases, leaving 13 bases between the germline ends. The CDR3 bases are TGTGCTAGTGGTCGCGACAGCACCAACAATGAGCAGTTCTTC. This sequence encodes CASGRDSTNNEQFF.

V and J are TRBV9 and TRBJ1-6, with 7 bases matching TRBD1. The CDR3 has 13 residues. V lost 4 bases to trimming and J lost 10 bases; unmatched junction nucleotides: 5. CDR1 and CDR2 from the germline V gene are SGDLS and YYNGEE. For the CDR3, the DNA is TGTGCCAGCAGCCCTCCAGGGGGATCACCCCTCCACTTT. Protein: CASSPPGGSPLHF.

This clone turned up a few times. J is TRBJ1-2 and V is TRBV19; 9 bases are a match to TRBD1. Trimming took 6 bases from V and 8 from J; bases not matched to a gene: 7. The V gene's germline CDR1 is LNHDA and CDR2 SQIVND (reference sequence). The CDR3 extends over 13 amino acids. CDR3 sequence: CASRWDRVNGYTF. The CDR3 nucleotides are TGTGCCAGTAGGTGGGACAGGGTAAACGGCTACACCTTC.

The chain recombines TRBV18 with TRBJ2-5; the D is unclear. Germline CDR1 reads KGHSH; CDR2 reads LQKENI. Trimming took off 6 bases at V and 2 bases at J, with 10 bases between the two ends. This CDR3 spans 13 amino acids. The CDR3 bases are TGTGCCAGCTCTCTCATACAGCAAGAGACCCAGTACTTC. Its protein is CASSLIQQETQYF. Variable domain in full (rest from reference TRBV18 and TRBJ2-5): NAGVMQNPRHLVRRRGQEARLRCSPMKGHSHVYWYRQLPEEGLKFMVYLQKENIIDESGMPKERFSAEFPKEGPSILRIQQVVRGDSAAYFCASSLIQQETQYFGPGTRLLVL.

In DNA, the CDR3 is TGTGCCAGTAGTATAGAGAGTGGGATGAAGCCCCAGCATTTT. Amino acid sequence: CASSIESGMKPQHF. This rearrangement joins TRBV19 to TRBJ1-5; D gene ambiguous. This CDR3 region has 14 residues. V gave up 0 bases and J gave up 8 bases, with 11 bases separating them. CDR1 is LNHDA and CDR2 is SQIVND in the germline V gene (reference sequence).

This chain links TRBV28 with TRBJ2-2; no clear D. Trimming removed 6 bases from V and 1 base from J, with 12 bases in between. The CDR3 sequence is 15 residues long. CDR1 and CDR2 from the germline V gene are MDHEN and SYDVKM. For the CDR3, the DNA is TGTGCCAGCAGCCGTTCTAACGTGAACACCGGGGAGCTGTTTTTT. This gives the protein CASSRSNVNTGELFF.

The chain has TRBV19 and TRBJ1-2; 7 nucleotides agree with TRBD1. The CDR3 contains 15 residues. Trimming cost V 4 bases and J 4 bases; bases outside gene matches: 9. In germline, CDR1 is LNHDA, CDR2 SQIVND (reference sequence). The CDR3 here is CASSTEQGWGYGYTF. In DNA, the CDR3 is TGTGCCAGTAGTACCGAACAGGGGTGGGGCTATGGCTACACCTTC.

The V call is TRBV4-1, the J call TRBJ2-7; no definite D call. The germline V gene encodes CDR1 MGHRA and CDR2 YSYEKL. Deletions cut 1 base from V and 4 bases from J, with 8 bases between. The CDR3 runs 13 residues. In nucleotides, the CDR3 is TGCGCCAGCAGCCAAGCCTTCGGATACGAGCAGTACTTC. Translating it yields CASSQAFGYEQYF.

V gene TRBV9 combines with J gene TRBJ2-2; D is ambiguous. The CDR3 covers 14 residues. Germline-derived CDR1 and CDR2 are SGDLS and YYNGEE. Trimming took 1 base from V and 1 from J, leaving 5 bases between them. CDR3 DNA: TGTGCCAGCAGCGTACTAGGGAACACCGGGGAGCTGTTTTTT. It translates to CASSVLGNTGELFF.

The genes are TRBV7-2 and TRBJ2-2; D is perhaps TRBD2 (6 bases). CDR1 and CDR2 (germline): SGHTA, FQGNSA. The CDR3 sequence is 14 residues long. The V end lost 6 bases, the J end lost 6 bases, and 14 bases lay between the germline ends. The CDR3 here is CASRYPGGPGELFF. As DNA, the CDR3 is TGTGCCAGCAGATACCCTGGAGGGCCCGGGGAGCTGTTTTTT.